This T cell receptor (beta chain) was identified in a study of OX40 agonist ivuxolimab in advanced cancers. Overall study: Each patient was given ivuxolimab into a vein every 2 weeks, at 0.01 to 10 mg/kg. The study enrolled dose-escalation patients with hepatocellular carcinoma, melanoma, renal cell or head and neck cancer. Study-wide points: It was also the case that some nonresponders had low normalized T-cell clonal expansion. People who partly responded at 0.1-3.0 mg/kg had some of the least clonal expansion seen.

About this clone itself: The target antigen is unknown.

CDR1 SGHTA and CDR2 FQGNSA come from the germline V gene. CDR3 length: 12 residues. V lost 2 bases, J lost 11 bases, and 4 bases stayed unmatched. TCRdb's copy holds only in-frame clones and misses some; the assay was immunoSEQ multiplex PCR. The sample comprises around 83,000 clones, 75% to 95% of which are singletons, and about 1.6% rests with the top ten. The V gene is TRBV7-2, the J gene TRBJ1-1; 8 nucleotides line up with TRBD1. The sample here was CD4+ or CD8+ T cells sorted from blood, taken in a trial of the OX40 agonist ivuxolimab. This receptor was obtained from an adult with an advanced solid tumor such as melanoma, head and neck, liver or kidney cancer. The CDR3 protein is CASSLPRGRAFF. In DNA form, the CDR3 reads TGTGCCAGCAGCTTACCCAGGGGGCGGGCTTTCTTT.